These T cell receptor beta chains were read from a single sample in a study of shared clonotypes between healthy human individuals. The method was immunoSEQ multiplex PCR; TCRdb's version includes in-frame clones alone and lacks a portion of them. In the table there are around 690,000 clones, 90% of which are singletons. The material sequenced was memory CD8+ T cells from PBMCs. The receptors originated from a man between 18 and 35 years old in good health. Some clones in this sample may be carry-over from other donors' samples. The CDR3 runs from the conserved cysteine through the conserved F or W. Each record gives: V gene, J gene, D gene, CDR3 DNA, CDR3 protein. A D gene is named only where the DNA matches it firmly.

V gene: TRBV5-1
J gene: TRBJ2-2
D gene: -
CDR3 DNA: TGCGCCAGCAGCTTGGGGGCCCACGACCGAGAGCTGTTTTTT
CDR3 protein: CASSLGAHDRELFF

V gene: TRBV5-6
J gene: TRBJ2-3
D gene: -
CDR3 DNA: TGTGCCAGCAGCTACGGGCGAGATACGCAGTATTTT
CDR3 protein: CASSYGRDTQYF

V gene: TRBV27
J gene: TRBJ2-7
D gene: TRBD2
CDR3 DNA: TGTGCCAGCAGGGGACTAGCGGGAGGGCCAGGGCAGTACTTC
CDR3 protein: CASRGLAGGPGQYF

V gene: TRBV6-1
J gene: TRBJ2-1
D gene: TRBD2
CDR3 DNA: TGTGCCAGCAGTGAAACCCGGACTAGAAGCTACAATGAGCAGTTCTTC
CDR3 protein: CASSETRTRSYNEQFF

V gene: TRBV29-1
J gene: TRBJ2-7
D gene: -
CDR3 DNA: TGCAGCGTTCTCGCCCCGTCATACGAGCAGTACTTC
CDR3 protein: CSVLAPSYEQYF

V gene: TRBV9
J gene: TRBJ2-3
D gene: TRBD2
CDR3 DNA: TGTGCCAGCACCCCGGGCGGGAGAGTCACAGATACGCAGTATTTT
CDR3 protein: CASTPGGRVTDTQYF

V gene: TRBV28
J gene: TRBJ1-1
D gene: -
CDR3 DNA: TGTGCCAGCAGTTTATTTTTCGGGACGGTCGACACTGAAGCTTTCTTT
CDR3 protein: CASSLFFGTVDTEAFF

V gene: TRBV6-1
J gene: TRBJ1-1
D gene: -
CDR3 DNA: TGTGCCAGCTCCAGGGCTCCCCTACACACTGAAGCTTTCTTT
CDR3 protein: CASSRAPLHTEAFF

V gene: TRBV9
J gene: TRBJ2-5
D gene: -
CDR3 DNA: TGTGCCAGCAGCGTAGGGAAAATGGGGCGGAACCAAGAGACCCAGTACTTC
CDR3 protein: CASSVGKMGRNQETQYF

V gene: TRBV7-6
J gene: TRBJ1-1
D gene: -
CDR3 DNA: TGTGCCAGCAGCTCCCCGGGGGACACTGAAGCTTTCTTT
CDR3 protein: CASSSPGDTEAFF

V gene: TRBV11-2
J gene: TRBJ2-7
D gene: TRBD1
CDR3 DNA: TGTGCCAGCAGCTATGGGACAGGGGACTACGAGCAGTACTTC
CDR3 protein: CASSYGTGDYEQYF

V gene: TRBV25-1
J gene: TRBJ2-2
D gene: -
CDR3 DNA: TGTGCCAGCAGTGGGATGAGGGAGCACAGTCCGAACACCGGGGAGCTGTTTTTT
CDR3 protein: CASSGMREHSPNTGELFF

V gene: TRBV19
J gene: TRBJ2-5
D gene: TRBD1
CDR3 DNA: TGTGCCAGTAGTCTTAATACAGGGGGCTTCCAAGAGACCCAGTACTTC
CDR3 protein: CASSLNTGGFQETQYF

V gene: TRBV5-6
J gene: TRBJ2-1
D gene: TRBD2
CDR3 DNA: TGTGCCAGCAGCTTGTGGGGACTAGCGATTCACAATGAGCAGTTCTTC
CDR3 protein: CASSLWGLAIHNEQFF